This paragraph covers one T cell receptor beta chain sequence. It has no known antigen specificity. Base quality data are lacking; no much larger clone is found one base away. The data are from a study of cytomegalovirus exposure and HLA in healthy donors (dated by TCRdb to between 2016 and 2019). Broadly, across the study: The 666 repertoires of the first cohort and the approximately 130 validation repertoires were produced on the same platform, according to a later analysis. In addition to the first cohort of around 670 subjects, a separate validation cohort of 130 or so different subjects was used. The study aimed to test whether signatures of past pathogen exposure could be identified by cataloging public T cell receptors. To predict cytomegalovirus infection status, the study combined high-throughput TCR immunosequencing, statistical association of individual TCRs with disease status, and machine learning. Results and caveats for the whole study, not just this receptor: Across donors, most TCR sequences were observed very rarely, whereas some public TCRs were present in many individuals. A later analysis found that TCRs clustered in the first cohort also tended to co-occur in the 95 to 150 validation repertoires, with 94% of cluster scores above 0. According to the authors, the approach could potentially be generalized to other disease states and immunological phenotypes. A total of 150 to 200 TCR beta chains were listed by the study as associated with cytomegalovirus. The validation cohort had no HLA typing available for a later analysis, so co-occurrence within that cohort was assessed over all 130 or so repertoires. A few of the identified cytomegalovirus-associated TCR beta chains were confirmed in vitro to be specific for cytomegalovirus antigens. The classifier was reported to diagnose cytomegalovirus status with high specificity and sensitivity in both the original and validation cohorts.

The CDR3 starts with the cysteine, ends with the phenylalanine, and has 14 residues. Just CDR3 DNA is preserved here, 42 bases in frame from base 1. V and J are truncated by 0 bases and 0 bases respectively, leaving an intervening sequence of 7 bases. Per the germline V gene, SGDLS is the CDR1 and YYNGEE is the CDR2. Donors formed part of the validation cohort, which comprised over a hundred subjects and was distinct from the first cohort of over 500 subjects. Library preparation was by the immunoSEQ multiplex PCR assay. Turning to the authors' computational methods: To diagnose cytomegalovirus status from the catalog of TCR beta chain sequences, a statistical classification framework was built. Entries here come from immuneACCESS through TCRdb and include only in-frame sequences with V and J called. Some clones fail to appear in such tables; in the studies checked, an unresolved V gene covers under half of the shortfall, and the cause of the remainder is unknown. From that table come the V and J calls and clone size; the DNA was used to work out D and trimming. Present in this sample are around 150,000 clones, 84% of which were seen just once. 9.5% to 13% of the sample is held by the ten biggest clonotypes.

The sample comprised PBMCs. The chain couples TRBV9 to TRBJ2-7; the D segment cannot be called with confidence. The receptor was derived from a man aged 25 to 45 in good health and CMV-seropositive. The nucleotide sequence is TGTGCCAGCAGCGTAGAACAGAGCTCCTACGAGCAGTACTTC. This sequence encodes CASSVEQSSYEQYF.